This passage covers 6 T cell receptor beta chains from one sample sequenced in a study of T cells in Graves' hyperthyroidism and ophthalmopathy. There were TCR beta CDR3 regions amplified from RNA transcripts. First-round RT-PCR targeting the TCR CDR3 was performed with the HTBI primer set. TCRdb re-derived calls from the multiplex PCR reads in MiXCR, one entry per CDR3 protein. Counted here are about 380,000 distinct CDR3 sequences, less than 20% occurring once; the ten biggest clones make up less than 45%. Sequencing was done on a sample of blood. Receptors were obtained from a man aged 18 to 30 with Graves' ophthalmopathy.

This clonotype appeared many times. The chain has TRBV7-3 and TRBJ2-3, with unresolved D. Trimming shortened V by 2 bases and J by 4 bases, and 10 bases separated the two germline ends. Germline CDR1 and CDR2: SGHTA and FQGTGA. This CDR3 has 14 amino acids. The CDR3 spells CASSLGPPADTQYF. The CDR3 nucleotides read TGTGCCAGCAGCTTAGGGCCGCCAGCAGATACGCAGTATTTT.

The table lists this clonotype with a few counts. The chain is built from TRBV7-9 and TRBJ1-2; no clear D gene. CDR1 SEHNR and CDR2 FQNEAQ come from the germline V gene (reference sequence). The CDR3 contains 13 residues. Trimming took 6 bases from V and 0 from J, leaving 8 bases between them. The CDR3 loop is CASRGPANYGYTF. CDR3 nucleotide sequence: TGTGCCAGCAGAGGGCCAGCTAACTATGGCTACACCTTC.

This clonotype was observed many times. CDR3 coding DNA: TGTGCCACCAGCAGAGCGGGGCAGGGCGAAAAACTGTTTTTT. Protein: CATSRAGQGEKLFF. The chain recombines TRBV15 with TRBJ1-4; D possibly corresponds to TRBD1 (5 bases). Trimming shortened V by 1 base and J by 8 bases, and 11 bases separated the two germline ends. Per the germline V gene, CDR1 is LNHNV and CDR2 is YYDKDF (reference sequence). The CDR3 is 14 amino acids.

This chain links TRBV20-1 with TRBJ1-2; D uncertain. Germline CDR1 is DFQATT and CDR2 is SNEGSKA (reference sequence). This CDR3 has 15 amino acids. Trimming shortened V by 6 bases and J by 5 bases, and 22 bases separated the two germline ends. CDR3 nucleotide sequence: TGCAGTGCCCCCCCGGAAGGGCTACCGTCTTATGGCTACACCTTC. It codes for CSAPPEGLPSYGYTF.

Many counts were recorded for this clonotype. The gene calls are TRBV24-1 and TRBJ2-5, with 7 bases that match TRBD1. V gave up 4 bases and J gave up 0 bases; unmatched junction bases: 4. This CDR3 is built from 15 residues. CDR1 and CDR2 (germline): KGHDR, SFDVKD. CDR3 in amino acids: CATSDPTGNQETQYF. CDR3 DNA: TGTGCCACCAGTGACCCGACAGGGAACCAAGAGACCCAGTACTTC.

The chain has TRBV5-4 and TRBJ2-7; 8 nucleotides agree with TRBD1. The CDR3 is 13 residues long. Unmatched junction bases numbered 2, after V lost 0 bases and J lost 6 bases. CDR1 SGHNT and CDR2 YYREEE come from the germline V gene (reference sequence). The CDR3 loop reads CASSLDRGFEQYF. CDR3 DNA: TGTGCCAGCAGCTTGGACAGGGGGTTCGAGCAGTACTTC.